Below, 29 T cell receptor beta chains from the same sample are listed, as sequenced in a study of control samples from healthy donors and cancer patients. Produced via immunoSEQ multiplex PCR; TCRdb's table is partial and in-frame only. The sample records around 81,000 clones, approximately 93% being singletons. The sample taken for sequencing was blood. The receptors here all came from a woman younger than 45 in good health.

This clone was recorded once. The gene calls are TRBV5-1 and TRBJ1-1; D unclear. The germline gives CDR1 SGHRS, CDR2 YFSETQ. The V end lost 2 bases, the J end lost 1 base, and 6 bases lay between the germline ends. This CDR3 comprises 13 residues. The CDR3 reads CASSFGWNTEAFF. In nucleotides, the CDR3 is TGCGCCAGCAGCTTTGGGTGGAACACTGAAGCTTTCTTT.

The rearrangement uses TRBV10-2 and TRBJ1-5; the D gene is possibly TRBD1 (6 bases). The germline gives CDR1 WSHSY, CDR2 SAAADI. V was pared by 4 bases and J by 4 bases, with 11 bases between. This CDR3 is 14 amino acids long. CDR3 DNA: TGCGCCAGCAGTGCAAAGGGGGGGAATCAGCCCCAGCATTTT. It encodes CASSAKGGNQPQHF.

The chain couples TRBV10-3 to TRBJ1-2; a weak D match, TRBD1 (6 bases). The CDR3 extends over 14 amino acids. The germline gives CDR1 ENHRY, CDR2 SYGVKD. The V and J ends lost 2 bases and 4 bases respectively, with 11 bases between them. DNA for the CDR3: TGTGCCATCAGTGAGGGGCAGGGGCGCTATGGCTACACCTTC. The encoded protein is CAISEGQGRYGYTF.

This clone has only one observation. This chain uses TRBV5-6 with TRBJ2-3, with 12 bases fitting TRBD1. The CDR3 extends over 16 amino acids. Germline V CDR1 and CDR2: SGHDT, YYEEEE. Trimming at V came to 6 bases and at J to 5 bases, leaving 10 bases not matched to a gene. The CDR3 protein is CASISLGDRGQDTQYF. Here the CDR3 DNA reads TGTGCCAGCATATCCCTAGGGGACAGGGGGCAAGATACGCAGTATTTT.

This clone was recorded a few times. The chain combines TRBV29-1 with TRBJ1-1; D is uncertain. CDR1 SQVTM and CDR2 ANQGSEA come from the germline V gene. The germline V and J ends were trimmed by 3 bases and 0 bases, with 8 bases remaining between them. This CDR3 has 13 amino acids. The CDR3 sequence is CSVDGTMNTEAFF. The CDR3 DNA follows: TGCAGCGTTGACGGCACAATGAACACTGAAGCTTTCTTT.

DNA for the CDR3: TGTGCCAGCAGCGTAGGTCCACAGATCTCCTACGAGCAGTACTTC. This sequence encodes CASSVGPQISYEQYF. The rearrangement uses TRBV9 and TRBJ2-7; no clear D. CDR1 SGDLS and CDR2 YYNGEE come from the germline V gene. Trimming left V 0 bases short and J 0 bases short, with 10 bases between. The length of the CDR3 is 15 residues.

This CDR3 reads CASSEASPQYF. CDR3 nucleotides: TGTGCCAGCAGTGAGGCTAGTCCGCAGTATTTT. The chain recombines TRBV2 with TRBJ2-3, with D unclear. Per the germline V gene, CDR1 is SNHLY and CDR2 is FYNNEI. Trimming left V 3 bases short and J 10 bases short, with 8 bases between. The CDR3 has 11 amino acids.

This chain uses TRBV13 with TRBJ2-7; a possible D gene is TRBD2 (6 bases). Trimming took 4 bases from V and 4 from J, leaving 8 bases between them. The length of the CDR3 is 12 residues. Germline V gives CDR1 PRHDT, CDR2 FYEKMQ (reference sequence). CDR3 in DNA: TGTGCCAGCAGCTCAGGGACTTACGAGCAGTACTTC. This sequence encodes CASSSGTYEQYF.

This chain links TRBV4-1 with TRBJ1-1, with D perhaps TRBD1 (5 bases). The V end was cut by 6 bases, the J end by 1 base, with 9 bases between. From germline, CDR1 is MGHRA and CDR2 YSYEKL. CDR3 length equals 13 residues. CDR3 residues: CASRHTGNTEAFF. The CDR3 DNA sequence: TGCGCCAGCAGACACACAGGGAACACTGAAGCTTTCTTT.

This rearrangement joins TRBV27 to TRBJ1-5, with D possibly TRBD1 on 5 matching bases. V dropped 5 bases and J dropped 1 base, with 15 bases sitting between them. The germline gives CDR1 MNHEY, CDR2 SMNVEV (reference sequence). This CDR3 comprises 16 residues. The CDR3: CASSRIGERSNQPQHF. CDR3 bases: TGTGCCAGCAGTCGCATAGGGGAAAGGAGCAATCAGCCCCAGCATTTT.

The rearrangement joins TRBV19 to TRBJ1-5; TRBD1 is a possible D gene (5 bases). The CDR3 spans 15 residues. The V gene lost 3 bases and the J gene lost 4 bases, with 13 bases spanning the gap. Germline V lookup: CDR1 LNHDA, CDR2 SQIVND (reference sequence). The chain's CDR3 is CASSISGIRNQPQHF. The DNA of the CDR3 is TGTGCCAGTAGTATTTCAGGGATTCGGAATCAGCCCCAGCATTTT.

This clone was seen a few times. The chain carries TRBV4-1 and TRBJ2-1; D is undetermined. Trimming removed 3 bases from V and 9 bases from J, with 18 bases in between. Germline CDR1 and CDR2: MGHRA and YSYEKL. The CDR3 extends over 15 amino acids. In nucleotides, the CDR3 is TGCGCCAGCAGCCAGAACCCAGGATTCACGATTGAGCAGTTCTTC. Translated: CASSQNPGFTIEQFF.

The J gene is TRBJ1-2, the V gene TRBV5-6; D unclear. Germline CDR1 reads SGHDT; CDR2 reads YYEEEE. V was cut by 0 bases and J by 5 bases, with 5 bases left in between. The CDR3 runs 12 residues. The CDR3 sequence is CASSLGGYGYTF. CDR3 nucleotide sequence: TGTGCCAGCAGCTTGGGGGGTTATGGCTACACCTTC.

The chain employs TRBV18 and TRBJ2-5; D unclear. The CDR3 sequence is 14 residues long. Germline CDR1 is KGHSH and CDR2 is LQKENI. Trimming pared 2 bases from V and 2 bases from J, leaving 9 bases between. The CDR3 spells CASSPFPEQETQYF. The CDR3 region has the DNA TGTGCCAGCTCACCATTCCCAGAACAAGAGACCCAGTACTTC.

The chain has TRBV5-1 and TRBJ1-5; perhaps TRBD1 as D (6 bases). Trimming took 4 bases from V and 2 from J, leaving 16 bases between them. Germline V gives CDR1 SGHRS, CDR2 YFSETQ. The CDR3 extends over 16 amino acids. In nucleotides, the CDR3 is TGCGCCAGCAGCGCAGGGGATTTGGGCGGCAATCAGCCCCAGCATTTT. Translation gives CASSAGDLGGNQPQHF.

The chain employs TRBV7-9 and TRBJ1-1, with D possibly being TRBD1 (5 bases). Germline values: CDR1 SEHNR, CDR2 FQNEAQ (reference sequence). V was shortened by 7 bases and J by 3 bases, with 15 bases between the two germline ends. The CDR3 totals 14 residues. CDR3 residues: CASNLEGVDTEAFF. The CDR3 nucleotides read TGTGCCAGCAACCTCGAAGGGGTGGACACTGAAGCTTTCTTT.

DNA of the CDR3: TGTGCCAGCAGTGTGAGCGGGAGTTTGAATGAGCAGTTCTTC. Protein sequence: CASSVSGSLNEQFF. The V call is TRBV6-4, the J call TRBJ2-1; 8 bases are a match to TRBD2. CDR1 and CDR2 (germline): MRHNA, SNTAGT. V trimming: 4 bases; J trimming: 7 bases; junction bases outside the gene matches: 6. The CDR3 runs to 14 residues.

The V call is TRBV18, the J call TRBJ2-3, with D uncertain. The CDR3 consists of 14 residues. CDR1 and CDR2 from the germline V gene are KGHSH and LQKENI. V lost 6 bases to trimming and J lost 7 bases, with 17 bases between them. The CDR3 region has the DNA TGTGCCAGCTCGCCTTCATATTCTCTCAATACGCAGTATTTT. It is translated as CASSPSYSLNTQYF.

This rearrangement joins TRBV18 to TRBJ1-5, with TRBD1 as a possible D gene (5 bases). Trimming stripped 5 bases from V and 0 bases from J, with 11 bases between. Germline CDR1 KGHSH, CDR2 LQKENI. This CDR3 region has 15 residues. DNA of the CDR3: TGTGCCAGCTCAGCGGGGCAGGGTAGCAATCAGCCCCAGCATTTT. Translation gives CASSAGQGSNQPQHF.

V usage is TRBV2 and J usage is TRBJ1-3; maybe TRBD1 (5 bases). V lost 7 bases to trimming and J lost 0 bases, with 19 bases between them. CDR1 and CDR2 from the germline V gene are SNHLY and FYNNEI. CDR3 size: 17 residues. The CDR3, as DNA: TGTGCCAGCACCTTGGGACGGTTAGAAAACTCTGGAAACACCATATATTTT. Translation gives CASTLGRLENSGNTIYF. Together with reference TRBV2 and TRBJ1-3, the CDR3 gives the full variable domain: EPEVTQTPSHQVTQMGQEVILRCVPISNHLYFYWYRQILGQKVEFLVSFYNNEISEKSEIFDDQFSVERPDGSNFTLKIRSTKLEDSAMYFCASTLGRLENSGNTIYFGEGSWLTVV.

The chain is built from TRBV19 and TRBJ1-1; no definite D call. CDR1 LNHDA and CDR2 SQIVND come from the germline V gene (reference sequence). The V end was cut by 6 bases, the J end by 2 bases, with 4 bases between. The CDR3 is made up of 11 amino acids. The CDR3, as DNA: TGTGCCAGTAGCTTCAACACTGAAGCTTTCTTT. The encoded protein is CASSFNTEAFF.

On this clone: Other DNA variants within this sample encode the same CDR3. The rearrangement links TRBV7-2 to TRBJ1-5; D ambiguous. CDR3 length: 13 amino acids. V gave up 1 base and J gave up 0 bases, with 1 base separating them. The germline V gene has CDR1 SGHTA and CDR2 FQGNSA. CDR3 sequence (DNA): TGTGCCAGCAGCTTAGATAGCAATCAGCCCCAGCATTTT. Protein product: CASSLDSNQPQHF.

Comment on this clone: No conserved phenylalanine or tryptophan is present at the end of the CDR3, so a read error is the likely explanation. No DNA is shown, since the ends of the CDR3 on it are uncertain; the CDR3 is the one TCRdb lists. The CDR3 sequence is CASSLRTGFRL. This chain links TRBV11-1 with TRBJ1-4. The germline gives CDR1 SGHAT, CDR2 FQDESV (reference sequence). The CDR3 extends over 11 residues, inclusive of both ends.

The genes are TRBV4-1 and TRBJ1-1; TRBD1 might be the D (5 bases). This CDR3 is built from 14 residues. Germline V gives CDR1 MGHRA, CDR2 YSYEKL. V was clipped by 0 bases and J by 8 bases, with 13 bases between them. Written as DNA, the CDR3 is TGCGCCAGCAGCCAAGATCCAGGGTGGGTGGAAGCTTTCTTT. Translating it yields CASSQDPGWVEAFF.

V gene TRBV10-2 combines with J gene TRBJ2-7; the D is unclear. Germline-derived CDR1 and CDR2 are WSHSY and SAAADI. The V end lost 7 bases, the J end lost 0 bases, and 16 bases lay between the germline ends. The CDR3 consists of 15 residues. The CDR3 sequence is CASIDGTENSYEQYF. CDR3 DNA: TGCGCCAGCATCGATGGCACAGAAAACTCCTACGAGCAGTACTTC.

The CDR3 coding sequence is TGTGCCAGCAGCTTAAATCCCCCACCGATAGGATCCTACAATGAGCAGTTCTTC. Its protein product is CASSLNPPPIGSYNEQFF. The chain couples TRBV7-6 to TRBJ2-1; the D is unclear. The V gene's germline CDR1 is SGHVS and CDR2 FNYEAQ. This CDR3 region has 18 residues. The V and J ends lost 2 bases and 1 base respectively, with 18 bases between them.

The CDR3 reads CATSPMDRSYGYTF. CDR3 nucleotide sequence: TGTGCCACCAGCCCGATGGACAGATCCTATGGCTACACCTTC. V is TRBV15 and J is TRBJ1-2, with D possibly being TRBD1 (6 bases). The CDR3 has 14 amino acids. Germline V CDR1 and CDR2: LNHNV, YYDKDF (reference sequence). The V end lost 5 bases, the J end lost 4 bases, and 14 bases lay between the germline ends.

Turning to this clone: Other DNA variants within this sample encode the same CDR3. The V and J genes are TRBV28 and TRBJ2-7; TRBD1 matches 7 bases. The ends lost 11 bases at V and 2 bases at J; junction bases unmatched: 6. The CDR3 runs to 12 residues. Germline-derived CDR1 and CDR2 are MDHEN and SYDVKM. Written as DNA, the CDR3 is TGTGCCGCCACGGGACAGACCTACGAGCAGTACTTC. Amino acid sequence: CAATGQTYEQYF.

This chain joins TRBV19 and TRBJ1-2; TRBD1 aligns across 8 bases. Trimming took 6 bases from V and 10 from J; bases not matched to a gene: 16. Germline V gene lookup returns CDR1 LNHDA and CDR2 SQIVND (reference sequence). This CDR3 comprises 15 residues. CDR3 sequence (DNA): TGTGCCAGTAGCCCCAGTCCCGGGACAGGCGAATACTACACCTTC. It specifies CASSPSPGTGEYYTF.